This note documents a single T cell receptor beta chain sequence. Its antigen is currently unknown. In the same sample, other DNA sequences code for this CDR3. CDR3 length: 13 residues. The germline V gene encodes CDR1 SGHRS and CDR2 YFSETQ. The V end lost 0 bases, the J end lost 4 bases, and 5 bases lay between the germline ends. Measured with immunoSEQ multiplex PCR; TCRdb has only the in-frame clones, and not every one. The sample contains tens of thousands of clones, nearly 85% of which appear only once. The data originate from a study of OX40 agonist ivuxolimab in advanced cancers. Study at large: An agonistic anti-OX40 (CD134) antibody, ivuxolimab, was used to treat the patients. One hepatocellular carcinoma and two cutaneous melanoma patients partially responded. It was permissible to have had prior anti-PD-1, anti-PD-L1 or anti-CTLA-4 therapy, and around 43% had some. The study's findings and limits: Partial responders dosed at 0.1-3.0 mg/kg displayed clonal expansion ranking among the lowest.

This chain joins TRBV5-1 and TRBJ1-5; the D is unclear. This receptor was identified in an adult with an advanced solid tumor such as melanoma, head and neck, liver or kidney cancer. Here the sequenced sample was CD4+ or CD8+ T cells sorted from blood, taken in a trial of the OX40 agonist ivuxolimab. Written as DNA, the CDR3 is TGCGCCAGCAGCTTGGACACTAATCAGCCCCAGCATTTT. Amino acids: CASSLDTNQPQHF.